A single sample is the source of the 8 T cell receptor beta chains below, sequenced in a study of vaccination effects on CD4 cells after COVID-19 (dated by TCRdb to 2022 to 2024). In the ViraFEST assay, PBMC were stimulated with viral peptide pools, and TCR sequencing was then used to find antigen-specific CD4+ T cell clonotypes based on their expansion. After around 11 days of culture, CD4+ T cells were isolated with the EasySep CD4+ T cell isolation kit. Antigen specificity for these receptors is unknown. Library preparation was by the immunoSEQ multiplex PCR assay. In TCRdb, the immuneACCESS table is reduced to in-frame sequences with V and J assigned. These tables do not hold every clone; where another copy was compared, an unresolved V gene accounts for under half, and the others remain unexplained. Within this sample are about 79,000 clones, with roughly 74% of them counted one time only. The ten largest make up under 2% of the sample.

Sequencing was performed on CD4+ T cells from PBMCs cultured with HCoV-229E spike peptides, taken before COVID-19 vaccination. Sample cell subset or site, as interpreted from the label and publication: HCoV-229E spike overlapping peptide pool stimulation. All receptors come from a human donor who received a COVID-19 vaccine.

The sample holds one count of this clone. The chain links TRBV4-1 to TRBJ2-3; possibly TRBD1 or TRBD2 for D (5 bases each). The CDR3 is 14 residues long. Germline V lookup: CDR1 MGHRA, CDR2 YSYEKL. The ends were cut back, 4 bases at V and 2 bases at J, with 10 bases in the middle. In DNA, the CDR3 is TGCGCCAGCAGCCTCCCGGGGCCCACAGATACGCAGTATTTT. Encoded protein: CASSLPGPTDTQYF.

This chain uses TRBV6-5 with TRBJ2-3; tentatively, D is TRBD1 (5 bases). The CDR3 is 14 residues long. Germline V gene sequence: CDR1 MNHEY, CDR2 SVGAGI. Trimming cost V 0 bases and J 5 bases, with 9 bases left between them. The CDR3 protein is CASSYSGALDTQYF. For the CDR3, the DNA is TGTGCCAGCAGTTACTCTGGGGCGTTAGATACGCAGTATTTT.

J is TRBJ1-1 and V is TRBV6-5; the match to TRBD1 covers 8 bases. This CDR3 region has 13 residues. Germline values: CDR1 MNHEY, CDR2 SVGAGI. The ends lost 4 bases at V and 10 bases at J; junction bases unmatched: 8. The CDR3 region has the DNA TGTGCCAGCAGTTCGACCTATGACAGGGGAGCTTTCTTT. It is translated as CASSSTYDRGAFF.

The genes are TRBV6-6 and TRBJ2-1, with 11 bases lining up with TRBD2. Germline V gene sequence: CDR1 MNHNY, CDR2 SVGAGI (reference sequence). CDR3 length: 16 amino acids. V lost 4 bases, J lost 4 bases, and 6 bases stayed unmatched. The chain's CDR3 is CASSSRLAGSYNEQFF. For the CDR3, the DNA is TGTGCCAGCAGTTCTCGACTAGCGGGGTCTTACAATGAGCAGTTCTTC.

This clone was found once. The rearrangement uses TRBV28 and TRBJ1-3, with D possibly TRBD1 on 6 matching bases. The CDR3 is made up of 17 amino acids. CDR1 and CDR2 (germline): MDHEN, SYDVKM. The V and J ends lost 3 bases and 0 bases respectively, with 15 bases between them. The CDR3 nucleotides read TGTGCCAGCAGTTTGGTAACAGGGTCGGGCTCTGGAAACACCATATATTTT. It is translated as CASSLVTGSGSGNTIYF. The full variable domain, completed using reference TRBV28 and TRBJ1-3, is DVKVTQSSRYLVKRTGEKVFLECVQDMDHENMFWYRQDPGLGLRLIYFSYDVKMKEKGDIPEGYSVSREKKERFSLILESASTNQTSMYLCASSLVTGSGSGNTIYFGEGSWLTVV.

This sequence joins TRBV24-1 and TRBJ2-3, with 7 bases that match TRBD2. In germline, CDR1 is KGHDR, CDR2 SFDVKD. The CDR3 has 18 residues. The J segment lost 3 bases and the V segment lost 3 bases, leaving 14 bases of the junction unmatched. CDR3 DNA sequence: TGTGCCACCAGTGATACCCCTTTAGGGAACGGGGGGACAGATACGCAGTATTTT. Its translation is CATSDTPLGNGGTDTQYF.

This clone was observed once. The chain joins TRBV27 to TRBJ1-6; 9 positions agree with TRBD1. Germline V lookup: CDR1 MNHEY, CDR2 SMNVEV (reference sequence). J was trimmed by 8 bases and V by 5 bases; bases with no gene match: 7. This CDR3 is 15 amino acids long. Written as DNA, the CDR3 is TGTGCCAGCAGTCTGCTGGGACAGGGACATTCACCCCTCCACTTT. Amino acids: CASSLLGQGHSPLHF.

The genes are TRBV7-7 and TRBJ2-5; the match to TRBD2 covers 9 bases. The junction had 10 bases not matched to a gene; V was cut back by 5 bases and J by 3 bases. The CDR3 contains 16 residues. Germline V gene data show CDR1 as SSHAT and CDR2 as FNYEAQ (reference sequence). The CDR3 DNA sequence: TGTGCCAGCAGCCCCGGGGTAGCGGGGGCCAAAGAGACCCAGTACTTC. Its translation is CASSPGVAGAKETQYF.